This TCR beta chain emerged from a study of response to subunit inactivated influenza vaccine. TCRdb reprocessed the RT-PCR reads with MiXCR, giving one entry per CDR3 protein. There are 500,000 to 600,000 distinct CDR3 sequences in the sample; 16% occur only once, and approximately 3% lies in the top ten. Study-wide points: With each seasonal influenza vaccination, the authors suggested, few new T cells are recruited.

This clonotype appeared a few times. The target antigen is unknown. V dropped 3 bases and J dropped 0 bases, with 10 bases sitting between them. Germline V lookup: CDR1 SGHTA, CDR2 FQGNSA. This CDR3 has 15 amino acids. This chain joins TRBV7-2 and TRBJ2-3; D is possibly TRBD1 (5 bases). The TCR was taken from a man aged 50 to 69 who received an inactivated influenza vaccine. Sequences were derived from CD4+ T cells sorted from PBMCs, sampled 23 months after vaccination. CDR3 sequence reads: CASSFVDSSTDTQYF. In DNA form, the CDR3 reads TGTGCCAGCAGCTTTGTCGACAGCAGCACAGATACGCAGTATTTT.